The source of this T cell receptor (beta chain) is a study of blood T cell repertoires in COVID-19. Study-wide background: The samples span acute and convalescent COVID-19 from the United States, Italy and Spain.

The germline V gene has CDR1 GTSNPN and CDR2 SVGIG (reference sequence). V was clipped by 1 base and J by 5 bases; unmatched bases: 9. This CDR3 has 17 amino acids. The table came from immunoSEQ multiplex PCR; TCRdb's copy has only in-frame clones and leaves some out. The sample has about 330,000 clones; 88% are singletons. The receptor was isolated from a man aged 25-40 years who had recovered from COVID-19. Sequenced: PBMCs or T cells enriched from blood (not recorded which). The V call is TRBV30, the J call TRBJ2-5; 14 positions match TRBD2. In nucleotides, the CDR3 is TGTGCCTGGAGTGGGACTAGCGGGGGGTTGTTGGGGGAGACCCAGTACTTC. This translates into CAWSGTSGGLLGETQYF.